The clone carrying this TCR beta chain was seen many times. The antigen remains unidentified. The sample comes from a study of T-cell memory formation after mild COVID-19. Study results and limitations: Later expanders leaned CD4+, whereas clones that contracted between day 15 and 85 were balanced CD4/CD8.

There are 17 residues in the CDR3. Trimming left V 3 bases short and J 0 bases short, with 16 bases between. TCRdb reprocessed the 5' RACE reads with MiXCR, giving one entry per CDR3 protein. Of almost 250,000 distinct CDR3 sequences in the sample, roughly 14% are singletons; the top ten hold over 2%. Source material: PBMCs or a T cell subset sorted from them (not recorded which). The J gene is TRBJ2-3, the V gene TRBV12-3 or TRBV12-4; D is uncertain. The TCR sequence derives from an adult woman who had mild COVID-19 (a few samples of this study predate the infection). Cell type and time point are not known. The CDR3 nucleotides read TGTGCCAGCAGTTTGCAACCCCGGTCACCTAGCACAGATACGCAGTATTTT. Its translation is CASSLQPRSPSTDTQYF.